Shown below are 24 T cell receptor beta chains from a single sample sequenced in a study of cytomegalovirus exposure and HLA in healthy donors. The primer mix had 60 Vbeta and 13 Jbeta primers. Only in-frame clones appear in the TCRdb table, and some are missing; sequencing was by immunoSEQ multiplex PCR. The sample records about 90,000 clones, around 85% being singletons. Sequenced input: PBMCs. All receptors derive from a man younger than 35 in good health and CMV-seronegative.

The chain joins TRBV29-1 to TRBJ2-3, with D possibly being TRBD2 (5 bases). Germline-derived CDR1 and CDR2 are SQVTM and ANQGSEA. The CDR3 is 14 amino acids. V lost 4 bases and J 4 bases, leaving 15 bases between the germline ends. The CDR3 region is CSVVGERAADTQYF. CDR3 nucleotides: TGCAGCGTTGTCGGCGAGAGGGCCGCAGATACGCAGTATTTT.

The rearrangement uses TRBV5-6 and TRBJ1-2; 11 bases agree with TRBD1. Germline V gives CDR1 SGHDT, CDR2 YYEEEE. This CDR3 has 14 residues. The J segment lost 8 bases and the V segment lost 4 bases, leaving 7 bases of the junction unmatched. The CDR3 coding sequence is TGTGCCAGCAGCCCTGGGACAGGGGGTGGCGGCTACACCTTC. Translation gives CASSPGTGGGGYTF.

The chain carries TRBV15 and TRBJ2-5, with TRBD2 matching over 7 bases. Per the germline V gene, CDR1 is LNHNV and CDR2 is YYDKDF (reference sequence). The CDR3 is 13 amino acids. Trimming took 6 bases from V and 2 from J; bases not matched to a gene: 3. For the CDR3, the DNA is TGTGCCACCAGGGGGGGGGTTCAAGAGACCCAGTACTTC. Protein: CATRGGVQETQYF.

This clone was counted a single time. The chain uses TRBV9 and TRBJ2-7; tentative D call: TRBD1 (5 bases). The CDR3 has 15 residues. The V end was cut by 0 bases, the J end by 6 bases, with 16 bases between. CDR1 and CDR2 from the germline V gene are SGDLS and YYNGEE. For the CDR3, the DNA is TGTGCCAGCAGCGTAGATGGGCACCGAAGGGGCGAGCAGTACTTC. Encoded protein: CASSVDGHRRGEQYF.

This clone was found a few times. The rearrangement uses TRBV9 and TRBJ1-1, with TRBD1 matching over 8 bases. In germline, CDR1 is SGDLS, CDR2 YYNGEE. Unmatched junction bases numbered 5, after V lost 4 bases and J lost 0 bases. The CDR3 is 15 amino acids. The CDR3 bases are TGTGCCAGCAGCCCAACAGGGGGGATGAACACTGAAGCTTTCTTT. It specifies CASSPTGGMNTEAFF.

The chain combines TRBV6-4 with TRBJ2-2, with TRBD1 matching 7 bases. The CDR3 totals 16 residues. Germline-derived CDR1 and CDR2 are MRHNA and SNTAGT. Trimming took 6 bases from V and 5 from J; bases not matched to a gene: 12. The DNA of the CDR3 is TGTGCCAGCAGCCGACAGGGCGGTTCGTCGACCGGGGAGCTGTTTTTT. This sequence encodes CASSRQGGSSTGELFF.

The CDR3: CASSTGQGRDEQFF. CDR3 coding DNA: TGTGCCAGTAGCACGGGACAGGGTAGAGATGAGCAGTTCTTC. The chain combines TRBV19 with TRBJ2-1; 9 bases fit TRBD1. CDR3 length: 14 residues. Trimming took 6 bases from V and 8 from J; bases not matched to a gene: 8. CDR1 and CDR2 (germline): LNHDA, SQIVND (reference sequence). The full variable domain, its missing parts supplied by reference TRBV19 and TRBJ2-1, is DGGITQSPKYLFRKEGQNVTLSCEQNLNHDAMYWYRQDPGQGLRLIYYSQIVNDFQKGDIAEGYSVSREKKESFPLTVTSAQKNPTAFYLCASSTGQGRDEQFFGPGTRLTVL.

The chain recombines TRBV6-6 with TRBJ1-5; 7 bases are shared with TRBD1. CDR1 and CDR2 (germline): MNHNY, SVGAGI (reference sequence). CDR3 length equals 15 residues. V lost 4 bases, J lost 6 bases, and 9 bases stayed unmatched. The CDR3 DNA reads TGTGCCAGCAGTTCGGGTGGGCAGGGGGTTCAGCCCCAGCATTTT. It is translated as CASSSGGQGVQPQHF.

This chain connects TRBV2 to TRBJ2-1; 7 bases match TRBD2. V shed 0 bases, J shed 4 bases, and the junction held 6 bases outside the gene matches. The CDR3 length is 16 residues. The germline gives CDR1 SNHLY, CDR2 FYNNEI. Here the CDR3 reads CASSEARASGYNEQFF. The DNA for the CDR3 is TGTGCCAGCAGTGAAGCGCGGGCTAGCGGATACAATGAGCAGTTCTTC.

The chain employs TRBV7-9 and TRBJ2-1, with 9 bases that match TRBD1. This CDR3 spans 14 amino acids. The trim removed 5 bases at V and 10 bases at J, leaving 9 bases unmatched. Germline V lookup: CDR1 SEHNR, CDR2 FQNEAQ (reference sequence). The CDR3 DNA reads as TGTGCCAGCAGCCTCCAGGGACAGGGTAGGGAGCAGTTCTTC. Translating gives CASSLQGQGREQFF.

This chain uses TRBV7-9 with TRBJ2-1; 9 nucleotides align to TRBD2. Germline V gene data show CDR1 as SEHNR and CDR2 as FQNEAQ (reference sequence). V was clipped by 5 bases and J by 1 base; unmatched bases: 15. The CDR3 sequence is 19 residues long. DNA for the CDR3: TGTGCCAGCAGCAGTGAACTAGCGGGCTTGGCGGGTTCCTACAATGAGCAGTTCTTC. Translation: CASSSELAGLAGSYNEQFF.

This clone was detected only once. J is TRBJ2-5 and V is TRBV5-1; D gene ambiguous. V was shortened by 0 bases and J by 2 bases, with 11 bases between the two germline ends. This CDR3 has 15 amino acids. Germline CDR1 and CDR2: SGHRS and YFSETQ. CDR3 nucleotides: TGCGCCAGCAGCTTGGCCCCCCAAACACAAGAGACCCAGTACTTC. This encodes CASSLAPQTQETQYF.

Only a few counts were recorded for this clone. The chain's CDR3 is CASSPPLDRMVTEAFF. CDR3 coding DNA: TGTGCCAGCTCACCCCCCCTCGACAGGATGGTCACTGAAGCTTTCTTT. The chain joins TRBV18 to TRBJ1-1; possibly TRBD1 for D (6 bases). From germline, CDR1 is KGHSH and CDR2 LQKENI. V was clipped by 3 bases and J by 4 bases, with 18 bases between them. The CDR3 has 16 residues.

The chain recombines TRBV27 with TRBJ2-7, with D unresolved. The V gene's germline CDR1 is MNHEY and CDR2 SMNVEV (reference sequence). The CDR3 consists of 13 residues. Trimming shortened V by 5 bases and J by 7 bases, and 15 bases separated the two germline ends. CDR3 sequence reads: CASSSDSYQEQYF. Here the CDR3 DNA reads TGTGCCAGCAGTAGTGATAGCTATCAGGAGCAGTACTTC.

The chain uses TRBV5-6 and TRBJ1-2; maybe TRBD1 (6 bases). V dropped 1 base and J dropped 6 bases, with 22 bases sitting between them. CDR3 length equals 17 residues. CDR1 is SGHDT and CDR2 is YYEEEE in the germline V gene. The CDR3: CASSLLARGMGADGYTF. Written as DNA, the CDR3 is TGTGCCAGCAGCTTGTTGGCTCGGGGTATGGGGGCTGATGGCTACACCTTC.

The chain links TRBV7-2 to TRBJ2-5, with D maybe TRBD1 (6 bases). V lost 5 bases, J lost 2 bases, and 12 bases lay in between. Per germline, CDR1 SGHTA and CDR2 FQGNSA. This CDR3 is built from 14 residues. Written as DNA, the CDR3 is TGTGCCAGCAGCCTCGGACAGCTACAAGAGACCCAGTACTTC. This gives the protein CASSLGQLQETQYF.

A word on this clone: The same CDR3 can be traced to other DNA sequences in this sample. The DNA for the CDR3 is TGTGCCAGCAGCGGTGGGACTAGCGGGGTGTACGAGCAGTACTTC. Protein: CASSGGTSGVYEQYF. The chain has TRBV25-1 and TRBJ2-7; 13 bases fit TRBD2. The V segment lost 6 bases and the J segment 4 bases; nucleotides outside the gene matches: 6. Germline loops: CDR1 MGHDK, CDR2 SYGVNS. This CDR3 spans 15 amino acids.

The chain couples TRBV7-6 to TRBJ2-7; TRBD2 agrees at 8 bases. The length of the CDR3 is 14 residues. Unmatched junction bases numbered 5, after V lost 1 base and J lost 6 bases. The germline CDR1 and CDR2 sequences are SGHVS and FNYEAQ. For the CDR3, the DNA is TGTGCCAGCAGCTTAGTTGTTGCGGGAGGCGAGCAGTACTTC. Residues: CASSLVVAGGEQYF.

This chain links TRBV7-4 with TRBJ2-7, with D hard to call. With 5 bases removed from V and 4 bases from J, the gap between germline ends came to 6 bases. The CDR3 covers 11 residues. Germline CDR1 is SGHVT and CDR2 is SQSDAQ. In DNA, the CDR3 is TGTGCCAGCAGCCCCGTTTACGAGCAGTACTTC. Its protein product is CASSPVYEQYF.

Here the CDR3 DNA reads TGTGCCACCAGCGGGGACAGGGGAGGGAGCTACACCTTC. It translates to CATSGDRGGSYTF. This sequence joins TRBV15 and TRBJ1-2; TRBD1 matches 10 bases. CDR1 and CDR2 (germline): LNHNV, YYDKDF (reference sequence). The CDR3 consists of 13 residues. The V segment lost 5 bases and the J segment 9 bases; nucleotides outside the gene matches: 6. Full variable domain (missing parts from reference TRBV15 and TRBJ1-2): DAMVIQNPRYQVTQFGKPVTLSCSQTLNHNVMYWYQQKSSQAPKLLFHYYDKDFNNEADTPDNFQSRRPNTSFCFLDIRSPGLGDTAMYLCATSGDRGGSYTFGSGTRLTVV.

The chain has TRBV30 and TRBJ1-1; D is perhaps TRBD1 (5 bases). V lost 0 bases, J lost 3 bases, and 23 bases lay in between. Germline V CDR1 and CDR2: GTSNPN, SVGIG (reference sequence). The CDR3 is 18 residues long. The CDR3 coding sequence is TGTGCCTGGAGTGTACTCGGGGGGATCGGGATGTTGGACACTGAAGCTTTCTTT. It specifies CAWSVLGGIGMLDTEAFF.

The rearrangement links TRBV2 to TRBJ2-7; a possible D gene is TRBD2 (6 bases). In germline, CDR1 is SNHLY, CDR2 FYNNEI. Trimming removed 8 bases from V and 6 bases from J, with 8 bases in between. There are 10 residues in the CDR3. The CDR3 nucleotides are TGTGCCAGCGGGGGGTTCGAGCAGTACTTC. It specifies CASGGFEQYF.

The V gene is TRBV10-3, the J gene TRBJ2-7; maybe TRBD2 (7 bases). CDR1 and CDR2 (germline): ENHRY, SYGVKD. This CDR3 region has 14 residues. The germline V and J ends were trimmed by 8 bases and 0 bases, with 14 bases remaining between them. Here the CDR3 reads CAIGTSGNSYEQYF. The DNA of the CDR3 is TGTGCCATCGGGACAAGCGGGAACTCCTACGAGCAGTACTTC.

The V and J genes are TRBV27 and TRBJ2-1; 7 bases map to TRBD2. The germline CDR1 and CDR2 sequences are MNHEY and SMNVEV (reference sequence). The ends lost 1 base at V and 8 bases at J; junction bases unmatched: 2. The CDR3 runs to 13 residues. This CDR3 is CASSLWGGDEQFF. DNA of the CDR3: TGTGCCAGCAGTTTATGGGGAGGGGATGAGCAGTTCTTC.